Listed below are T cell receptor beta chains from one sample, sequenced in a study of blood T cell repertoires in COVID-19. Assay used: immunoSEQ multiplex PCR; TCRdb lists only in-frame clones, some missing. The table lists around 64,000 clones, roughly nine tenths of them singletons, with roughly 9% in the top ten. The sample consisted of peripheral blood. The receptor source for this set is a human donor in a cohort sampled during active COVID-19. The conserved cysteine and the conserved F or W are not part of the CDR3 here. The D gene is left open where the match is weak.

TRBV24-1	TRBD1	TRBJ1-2	ATSDFRQGNYGYT
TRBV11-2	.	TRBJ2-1	ASSPTPGINEQF
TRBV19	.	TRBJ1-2	ASSGSGSYGYT
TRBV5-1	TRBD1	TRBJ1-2	ASSWGTAYGYT
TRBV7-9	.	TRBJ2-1	ASSSKGGEQF
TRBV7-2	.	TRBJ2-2	ASSLVSAMAGELF
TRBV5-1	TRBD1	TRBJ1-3	ASSLIGDSSPSGNTIY
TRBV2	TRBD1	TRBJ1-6	ASREPGQASPLH
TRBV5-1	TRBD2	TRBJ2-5	ASSPGTAGVETQY
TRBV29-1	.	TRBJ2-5	SVSREIGETQY
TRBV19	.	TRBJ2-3	ASSPRRGTDTQY